What follows describes a single T cell receptor (beta chain). The data derive from a study of T-cell reconstitution after alpha-beta-depleted transplantation in children. TCRbeta library preparation incorporated unique molecular identifiers. One entry per CDR3 protein results from TCRdb running MiXCR on the PCR reads. The data show roughly 220,000 distinct CDR3 sequences, roughly a tenth seen once. The sequence was obtained from a human donor who donated a stem cell graft to a child with SCID. The sequences come from PBMCs from the stem cell graft donor, collected from the stem cell graft.

The CDR3 DNA follows: TGCGCCAGCAGCCAAGATCCAGGGGCCTACAATGAGCAGTTCTTC. Protein sequence: CASSQDPGAYNEQFF. V is TRBV4-3 and J is TRBJ2-1, with D maybe TRBD1 (6 bases). Trimming cost V 0 bases and J 2 bases, with 8 bases left between them. Germline assignment: CDR1 LGHNA and CDR2 YSLEER. The CDR3 runs 15 residues.